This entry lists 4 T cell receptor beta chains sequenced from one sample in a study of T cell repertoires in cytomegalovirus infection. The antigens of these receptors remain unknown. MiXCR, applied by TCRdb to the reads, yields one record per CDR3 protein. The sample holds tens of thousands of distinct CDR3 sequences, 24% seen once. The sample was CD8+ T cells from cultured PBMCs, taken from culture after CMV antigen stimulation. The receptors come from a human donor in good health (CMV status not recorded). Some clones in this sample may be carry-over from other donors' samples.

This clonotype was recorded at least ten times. The CDR3: CASSLVRVGDEKLFF. Here the CDR3 DNA reads TGTGCCAGCAGCTTAGTACGCGTGGGAGATGAAAAACTGTTTTTT. The V gene is TRBV7-8, the J gene TRBJ1-4, with no clear D. This CDR3 is 15 amino acids long. Trimming shortened V by 1 base and J by 6 bases, and 12 bases separated the two germline ends. The V gene's germline CDR1 is SGHVS and CDR2 FQNEAQ.

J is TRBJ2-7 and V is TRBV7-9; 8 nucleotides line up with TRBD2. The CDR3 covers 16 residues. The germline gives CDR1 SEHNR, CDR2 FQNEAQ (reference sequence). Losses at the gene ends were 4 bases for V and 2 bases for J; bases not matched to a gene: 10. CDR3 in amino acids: CASSSGAGTSTYEQYF. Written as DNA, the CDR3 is TGTGCCAGCAGCTCCGGGGCGGGGACTAGTACCTACGAGCAGTACTTC.

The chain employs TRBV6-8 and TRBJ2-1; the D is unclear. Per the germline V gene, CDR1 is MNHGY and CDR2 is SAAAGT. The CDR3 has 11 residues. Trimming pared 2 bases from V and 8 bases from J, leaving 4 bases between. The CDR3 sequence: CASSYVDEQFF. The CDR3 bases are TGTGCCAGCAGTTACGTGGATGAGCAGTTCTTC.

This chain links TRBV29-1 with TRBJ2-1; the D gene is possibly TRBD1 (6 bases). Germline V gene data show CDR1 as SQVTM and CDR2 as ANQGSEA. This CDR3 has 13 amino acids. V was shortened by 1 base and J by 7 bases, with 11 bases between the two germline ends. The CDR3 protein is CSVEGPGENEQFF. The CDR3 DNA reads TGCAGCGTTGAAGGCCCAGGGGAAAATGAGCAGTTCTTC.